This is a list of T cell receptor beta chains from one sample in a study of cytomegalovirus exposure and HLA in healthy donors. The protocol was immunoSEQ multiplex PCR, while the TCRdb copy is restricted to in-frame clones and leaves out a portion. The listing records tens of thousands of clones. Input material: PBMCs. The receptors were sampled from a man aged 45 to 65 in good health and CMV-seropositive. Each CDR3 is given with its conserved first and last residue. The order of the fields is J gene, CDR3 length, D gene, V gene, CDR3 protein, CDR3 DNA. D genes are given only for firm matches.

j_gene: TRBJ1-2
len: 16
d_gene: TRBD1
v_gene: TRBV28
CDR3aa: CASSFGTGTGLNGYTF
CDR3nt: TGTGCCAGCAGTTTTGGGACCGGGACAGGGTTAAATGGCTACACCTTC

j_gene: TRBJ1-2
len: 14
d_gene: -
v_gene: TRBV11-2
CDR3aa: CASSVPQGLRGYTF
CDR3nt: TGTGCCAGCAGCGTCCCCCAGGGCCTCAGGGGCTACACCTTC

j_gene: TRBJ2-3
len: 15
d_gene: -
v_gene: TRBV5-1
CDR3aa: CASSLGGTSTDTQYF
CDR3nt: TGCGCCAGCAGCTTGGGTGGGACTAGCACAGATACGCAGTATTTT

j_gene: TRBJ2-5
len: 16
d_gene: -
v_gene: TRBV30
CDR3aa: CAFTRLEAGAVETQYF
CDR3nt: TGTGCCTTCACGAGATTGGAGGCCGGTGCAGTGGAGACCCAGTACTTC

j_gene: TRBJ1-2
len: 14
d_gene: TRBD1
v_gene: TRBV2
CDR3aa: CASIRDREFYGYTF
CDR3nt: TGTGCCAGCATCCGGGACAGGGAGTTTTACGGCTACACCTTC

j_gene: TRBJ1-2
len: 11
d_gene: -
v_gene: TRBV19
CDR3aa: CASSRLYGYTF
CDR3nt: TGTGCCAGTAGTCGTCTCTATGGCTACACCTTC

j_gene: TRBJ1-1
len: 11
d_gene: -
v_gene: TRBV30
CDR3aa: CAWSVYREAFF
CDR3nt: TGTGCCTGGAGTGTATACAGGGAAGCTTTCTTT

j_gene: TRBJ1-1
len: 13
d_gene: -
v_gene: TRBV30
CDR3aa: CARRGALNTEAFF
CDR3nt: TGTGCCCGCCGGGGTGCCTTGAACACTGAAGCTTTCTTT

j_gene: TRBJ2-1
len: 14
d_gene: TRBD2
v_gene: TRBV18
CDR3aa: CASGLAASYNEQFF
CDR3nt: TGTGCCAGCGGGCTAGCGGCCTCCTACAATGAGCAGTTCTTC

j_gene: TRBJ2-1
len: 15
d_gene: TRBD2
v_gene: TRBV29-1
CDR3aa: CSVGRLAGLKNEQFF
CDR3nt: TGCAGCGTTGGGAGACTAGCGGGATTAAAAAATGAGCAGTTCTTC

j_gene: TRBJ2-5
len: 14
d_gene: TRBD1
v_gene: TRBV5-8
CDR3aa: CASNSDRGRETQYF
CDR3nt: TGTGCCAGCAACTCGGACAGGGGGAGAGAGACCCAGTACTTC

j_gene: TRBJ1-2
len: 17
d_gene: TRBD1
v_gene: TRBV28
CDR3aa: CASSSNRGSEVSYGYTF
CDR3nt: TGTGCCAGCAGTTCTAACAGGGGGAGCGAGGTGAGCTATGGCTACACCTTC

j_gene: TRBJ2-7
len: 11
d_gene: -
v_gene: TRBV28
CDR3aa: CASGLNYEQYF
CDR3nt: TGTGCCAGCGGGCTTAACTACGAGCAGTACTTC

j_gene: TRBJ2-2
len: 14
d_gene: -
v_gene: TRBV9
CDR3aa: CASSIRLNTGELFF
CDR3nt: TGTGCCAGCAGTATTAGACTTAACACCGGGGAGCTGTTTTTT

j_gene: TRBJ2-2
len: 15
d_gene: TRBD1
v_gene: TRBV4-1
CDR3aa: CASSHGTGPTGELFF
CDR3nt: TGCGCCAGCAGCCATGGGACAGGGCCCACCGGGGAGCTGTTTTTT

j_gene: TRBJ2-3
len: 14
d_gene: TRBD2
v_gene: TRBV5-4
CDR3aa: CASSLSGRTDTQYF
CDR3nt: TGTGCCAGCAGCTTGAGCGGGAGAACAGATACGCAGTATTTT

j_gene: TRBJ1-2
len: 15
d_gene: -
v_gene: TRBV30
CDR3aa: CAWRPAPGQSYGYTF
CDR3nt: TGTGCCTGGAGGCCAGCCCCAGGACAGAGCTATGGCTACACCTTC

j_gene: TRBJ2-7
len: 18
d_gene: TRBD2
v_gene: TRBV7-8
CDR3aa: CASSLGRGGLAGDYEQYF
CDR3nt: TGTGCCAGCAGCTTAGGCCGCGGGGGACTAGCGGGGGATTACGAGCAGTACTTC

j_gene: TRBJ2-4
len: 16
d_gene: -
v_gene: TRBV11-3
CDR3aa: CASSLDNSIAKNIQYF
CDR3nt: TGTGCCAGCAGCTTAGACAACAGCATAGCCAAAAACATTCAGTACTTC

j_gene: TRBJ2-7
len: 13
d_gene: -
v_gene: TRBV23-1
CDR3aa: CASSHRDTYEQYF
CDR3nt: TGCGCCAGCAGTCACAGGGACACCTACGAGCAGTACTTC

j_gene: TRBJ2-7
len: 14
d_gene: -
v_gene: TRBV18
CDR3aa: CASSPDSSFYEQYF
CDR3nt: TGTGCCAGCTCACCGGACAGTTCGTTCTACGAGCAGTACTTC

j_gene: TRBJ2-5
len: 15
d_gene: TRBD2
v_gene: TRBV14
CDR3aa: CASSQGLAGGETQYF
CDR3nt: TGTGCCAGCAGCCAGGGACTAGCGGGTGGGGAGACCCAGTACTTC

j_gene: TRBJ2-5
len: 18
d_gene: TRBD2
v_gene: TRBV4-3
CDR3aa: CDPSLSRGSGRVAETQYF
CDR3nt: TGCGACCCCAGCTTATCGAGGGGGAGCGGGAGGGTGGCAGAGACCCAGTACTTC

j_gene: TRBJ2-1
len: 10
d_gene: -
v_gene: TRBV20-1
CDR3aa: CSARGPEQFF
CDR3nt: TGCAGTGCTAGAGGGCCTGAGCAGTTCTTC

j_gene: TRBJ2-1
len: 16
d_gene: TRBD1
v_gene: TRBV28
CDR3aa: CASRAGQGRVDNEQFF
CDR3nt: TGTGCCAGCAGAGCGGGACAGGGAAGAGTCGACAATGAGCAGTTCTTC

j_gene: TRBJ2-1
len: 13
d_gene: TRBD1
v_gene: TRBV6-5
CDR3aa: CASSKQGAFEQFF
CDR3nt: TGTGCCAGCAGTAAACAGGGGGCCTTTGAGCAGTTCTTC

j_gene: TRBJ1-5
len: 16
d_gene: TRBD1
v_gene: TRBV29-1
CDR3aa: CSDVSGQGDEDQPQHF
CDR3nt: TGCAGCGACGTATCGGGACAGGGGGACGAGGATCAGCCCCAGCATTTT

j_gene: TRBJ2-1
len: 11
d_gene: TRBD2
v_gene: TRBV7-9
CDR3aa: CASREAGEQFF
CDR3nt: TGTGCCAGCCGGGAGGCGGGCGAGCAGTTCTTC

j_gene: TRBJ2-1
len: 15
d_gene: TRBD2
v_gene: TRBV27
CDR3aa: CASSRGLAGYNEQFF
CDR3nt: TGTGCCAGCAGTAGGGGACTAGCGGGTTACAATGAGCAGTTCTTC

j_gene: TRBJ1-2
len: 13
d_gene: -
v_gene: TRBV11-1
CDR3aa: CASSPDSFYGYTF
CDR3nt: TGTGCCAGCAGCCCGGACAGTTTCTATGGCTACACCTTC

j_gene: TRBJ1-1
len: 13
d_gene: -
v_gene: TRBV7-3
CDR3aa: CASSRGPSTEAFF
CDR3nt: TGTGCCAGCTCCAGGGGACCCTCCACTGAAGCTTTCTTT

j_gene: TRBJ1-6
len: 20
d_gene: -
v_gene: TRBV13
CDR3aa: CASSVRLAEPRSSYNSPLHF
CDR3nt: TGTGCCAGCAGCGTACGGCTCGCGGAGCCAAGGAGCTCCTATAATTCACCCCTCCACTTT

j_gene: TRBJ2-5
len: 12
d_gene: -
v_gene: TRBV29-1
CDR3aa: CSVSSGQETQYF
CDR3nt: TGCAGCGTATCGTCAGGCCAAGAGACCCAGTACTTC

j_gene: TRBJ1-1
len: 13
d_gene: -
v_gene: TRBV5-1
CDR3aa: CASSWVSGTEAFF
CDR3nt: TGCGCCAGCAGTTGGGTGTCAGGGACTGAAGCTTTCTTT

j_gene: TRBJ2-7
len: 15
d_gene: TRBD2
v_gene: TRBV6-5
CDR3aa: CASSYATGTRYEQYF
CDR3nt: TGTGCCAGCAGTTACGCCACCGGGACTAGATACGAGCAGTACTTC

j_gene: TRBJ1-1
len: 16
d_gene: -
v_gene: TRBV11-3
CDR3aa: CASSLDPRGFGTEAFF
CDR3nt: TGTGCCAGCAGCTTAGACCCGAGGGGGTTCGGCACTGAAGCTTTCTTT

j_gene: TRBJ2-3
len: 15
d_gene: -
v_gene: TRBV4-1
CDR3aa: CASSQDEGSTDTQYF
CDR3nt: TGCGCCAGCAGCCAAGATGAGGGTAGCACAGATACGCAGTATTTT

j_gene: TRBJ1-1
len: 13
d_gene: -
v_gene: TRBV7-9
CDR3aa: CASSYPGVTEAFF
CDR3nt: TGTGCCAGCAGCTACCCAGGGGTGACTGAAGCTTTCTTT

j_gene: TRBJ2-7
len: 13
d_gene: -
v_gene: TRBV18
CDR3aa: CASSPASGYEQYF
CDR3nt: TGTGCCAGCTCACCAGCCTCAGGATACGAGCAGTACTTC

j_gene: TRBJ2-1
len: 14
d_gene: TRBD2
v_gene: TRBV5-1
CDR3aa: CASSPRGGGDEQFF
CDR3nt: TGCGCCAGCAGCCCGCGGGGGGGTGGCGATGAGCAGTTCTTC

j_gene: TRBJ1-2
len: 17
d_gene: TRBD1
v_gene: TRBV10-1
CDR3aa: CASTNRDRPTWSLGYTF
CDR3nt: TGCGCCAGCACTAACCGGGACAGACCTACATGGAGTCTGGGCTACACCTTC

j_gene: TRBJ2-1
len: 13
d_gene: -
v_gene: TRBV10-2
CDR3aa: CASTGFSYNEQFF
CDR3nt: TGCGCCAGCACCGGGTTTTCGTACAATGAGCAGTTCTTC

j_gene: TRBJ2-5
len: 16
d_gene: TRBD1
v_gene: TRBV29-1
CDR3aa: CSVEDARTGGAETQYF
CDR3nt: TGCAGCGTTGAAGACGCCCGGACAGGGGGCGCGGAGACCCAGTACTTC

j_gene: TRBJ2-5
len: 15
d_gene: -
v_gene: TRBV5-6
CDR3aa: CASSSRRTLQETQYF
CDR3nt: TGTGCCAGCAGCTCCCGACGGACTCTCCAAGAGACCCAGTACTTC

j_gene: TRBJ2-3
len: 14
d_gene: -
v_gene: TRBV11-3
CDR3aa: CASSQRRSTDTQYF
CDR3nt: TGTGCCAGCAGCCAACGGCGGAGCACAGATACGCAGTATTTT

j_gene: TRBJ2-2
len: 14
d_gene: -
v_gene: TRBV5-1
CDR3aa: CASSLTGNTGELFF
CDR3nt: TGCGCCAGCAGCCTGACAGGGAACACCGGGGAGCTGTTTTTT

j_gene: TRBJ2-3
len: 16
d_gene: TRBD2
v_gene: TRBV15
CDR3aa: CATSTKGTSGPDTQYF
CDR3nt: TGTGCCACCAGCACCAAAGGGACTAGCGGACCAGATACGCAGTATTTT

j_gene: TRBJ1-1
len: 15
d_gene: -
v_gene: TRBV7-9
CDR3aa: CASTPWGPWGTEAFF
CDR3nt: TGTGCCAGCACCCCATGGGGCCCGTGGGGCACTGAAGCTTTCTTT

j_gene: TRBJ1-2
len: 12
d_gene: -
v_gene: TRBV10-3
CDR3aa: CAISESSGLHTF
CDR3nt: TGTGCCATCAGTGAGTCGTCCGGGTTGCACACCTTC

j_gene: TRBJ1-4
len: 14
d_gene: TRBD1
v_gene: TRBV6-5
CDR3aa: CASSYTGDREKLFF
CDR3nt: TGTGCCAGCAGTTACACAGGGGATAGGGAAAAACTGTTTTTT

j_gene: TRBJ2-4
len: 15
d_gene: -
v_gene: TRBV4-3
CDR3aa: CASSQDRAGDGIQYF
CDR3nt: TGCGCCAGCAGCCAAGACCGGGCAGGGGACGGCATTCAGTACTTC

j_gene: TRBJ1-5
len: 15
d_gene: TRBD1
v_gene: TRBV16
CDR3aa: CASSLTGGSNQPQHF
CDR3nt: TGTGCCAGCAGCCTGACAGGGGGCAGCAATCAGCCCCAGCATTTT

j_gene: TRBJ1-2
len: 11
d_gene: -
v_gene: TRBV30
CDR3aa: CAWRMASFCTF
CDR3nt: TGTGCCTGGAGGATGGCATCGTTTTGCACCTTC

j_gene: TRBJ2-4
len: 16
d_gene: TRBD2
v_gene: TRBV7-2
CDR3aa: CASGLAGQATKNIQYF
CDR3nt: TGTGCCAGCGGACTAGCGGGACAGGCCACCAAAAACATTCAGTACTTC

j_gene: TRBJ2-1
len: 15
d_gene: TRBD1
v_gene: TRBV9
CDR3aa: CASSVGGDRAGEQFF
CDR3nt: TGTGCCAGCAGCGTAGGTGGGGACAGGGCAGGTGAGCAGTTCTTC

j_gene: TRBJ2-3
len: 16
d_gene: -
v_gene: TRBV15
CDR3aa: CATSRDPRIRKDTQYF
CDR3nt: TGTGCCACCAGCAGAGATCCCAGGATAAGAAAGGATACGCAGTATTTT

j_gene: TRBJ1-3
len: 15
d_gene: -
v_gene: TRBV30
CDR3aa: CAWSTRSFYGNTIYF
CDR3nt: TGTGCCTGGAGCACTCGGTCATTTTATGGAAACACCATATATTTT